What follows are 2 T cell receptor beta chains derived from one specimen sequenced in a study of T cell repertoires in cytomegalovirus infection. TCRdb independently ran MiXCR on the reads; one entry per CDR3 protein. This table holds nearly 550,000 distinct CDR3 sequences, about 15% found once. The sequenced sample was CD8+ T cells from PBMCs. The receptors were gathered from a human donor in good health (CMV status not recorded). Some clones in this sample may be carry-over from other donors' samples.

This clonotype was seen ten or more times. The chain combines TRBV11-2 with TRBJ1-1, with 11 positions matching TRBD1. Germline assignment: CDR1 SGHAT and CDR2 FQNNGV. The CDR3 contains 18 residues. V gave up 2 bases and J gave up 3 bases; unmatched junction bases: 11. DNA of the CDR3: TGTGCCAGCAGCTTATGGGCCCCTAGGGGACAGGGGGACACTGAAGCTTTCTTT. This gives the protein CASSLWAPRGQGDTEAFF.

This clonotype was seen only a few times. The chain joins TRBV7-9 to TRBJ1-1; D is possibly TRBD1 (5 bases). Germline values: CDR1 SEHNR, CDR2 FQNEAQ (reference sequence). The V end was cut by 4 bases, the J end by 0 bases, with 9 bases between. This CDR3 spans 14 amino acids. CDR3: CASSSRVLNTEAFF. The CDR3 DNA reads as TGTGCCAGCAGCTCCAGGGTGTTGAACACTGAAGCTTTCTTT.